This T cell receptor beta chain was recorded in a study of blood T cells in healthy people across ages. With each sample, at least 5.5 micrograms of total RNA were extracted. The germline V gene encodes CDR1 SGHRS and CDR2 YFSETQ. The CDR3 consists of 11 residues. V shed 7 bases and J shed 4 bases, with 8 bases lying between them. The use of a sample-barcoded 5' primer and a J-beta primer mix characterized a second PCR of roughly 6 to 11 cycles. Every sample gave at least 2.5 million paired-end reads containing CDR3. Via MiXCR, TCRdb re-called the 5' RACE reads, giving one row per CDR3 protein. There are hundreds of thousands of distinct CDR3 sequences in the sample; around 45% occur only once, and roughly 20% lies in the top ten. This clonotype was picked up a small number of times.

The clonotype originates from a man at least 80 years old in good health. The chain has TRBV5-1 and TRBJ1-2, with D perhaps matching TRBD1 (5 bases). Sequenced input: blood. The CDR3 loop reads CASGAVYGYTF. The CDR3 nucleotides read TGCGCCAGCGGGGCAGTCTATGGCTACACCTTC.